The 18 T cell receptor beta chains reported below all come from one sample, sequenced in a study of T cells in Graves' hyperthyroidism and ophthalmopathy. RNA transcripts provided the source from which TCR beta CDR3 regions were amplified. HTBI primers were employed in a first-round RT-PCR of the TCR CDR3. In TCRdb, the multiplex PCR reads were re-called with MiXCR into one record per CDR3 protein. The repertoire holds hundreds of thousands of distinct CDR3 sequences, with about 17% as singletons. The material sequenced was blood. These receptors were taken from a woman aged 55-70 years with Graves' ophthalmopathy.

This clonotype was recorded many times. The gene calls are TRBV4-1 and TRBJ2-3; D is perhaps TRBD1 (7 bases). The CDR3 is 17 amino acids. With 2 bases removed from V and 0 bases from J, the gap between germline ends came to 15 bases. The V gene's germline CDR1 is MGHRA and CDR2 YSYEKL. The CDR3 loop is CASSQRGDRSSTDTQYF. CDR3 coding DNA: TGCGCCAGCAGCCAAAGGGGGGACAGATCTAGCACAGATACGCAGTATTTT.

This clonotype was observed at least ten times. V and J are TRBV20-1 and TRBJ1-1, with D perhaps TRBD1 (5 bases). V was shortened by 6 bases and J by 0 bases, with 20 bases between the two germline ends. Germline CDR1 is DFQATT and CDR2 is SNEGSKA (reference sequence). This CDR3 spans 16 amino acids. The DNA for the CDR3 is TGCAGTGCCTCTCTAGGGGCAGGGAGAATGAACACTGAAGCTTTCTTT. Its translation: CSASLGAGRMNTEAFF.

This clonotype was detected many times. The chain carries TRBV5-5 and TRBJ1-5; no firm D call. The CDR3 is made up of 15 amino acids. CDR1 is SGHKS and CDR2 is YYEKEE in the germline V gene (reference sequence). V was clipped by 4 bases and J by 5 bases, with 16 bases between them. CDR3 protein: CASSPRTGDYQPQHF. The CDR3 DNA follows: TGTGCCAGCAGCCCAAGGACCGGCGATTATCAGCCCCAGCATTTT.

Ten or more counts support this clonotype. The chain combines TRBV5-1 with TRBJ1-2; TRBD1 matches 7 bases. The CDR3 extends over 14 amino acids. The germline gives CDR1 SGHRS, CDR2 YFSETQ. J lost 4 bases, V lost 1 base, and 4 bases had no gene match. The chain's CDR3 is CASSLQGGIYGYTF. DNA of the CDR3: TGCGCCAGCAGCTTGCAGGGGGGGATCTATGGCTACACCTTC.

This clonotype was observed many times. The chain joins TRBV27 to TRBJ2-3, with 8 bases that match TRBD1. CDR3 length: 15 residues. V lost 6 bases, J lost 1 base, and 6 bases stayed unmatched. Germline V CDR1 and CDR2: MNHEY, SMNVEV (reference sequence). CDR3 in DNA: TGTGCCAGCAGGATGGACAGGGTGGGCACAGATACGCAGTATTTT. It encodes CASRMDRVGTDTQYF.

This clonotype was seen at least ten times. The V and J genes are TRBV7-2 and TRBJ2-5; the D gene could be TRBD1 or TRBD2 (5 bases each). Deletions cut 6 bases from V and 5 bases from J, with 16 bases between. CDR1 and CDR2 (germline): SGHTA, FQGNSA. This CDR3 spans 14 amino acids. The CDR3 spells CASSQVGGEETQYF. The CDR3 nucleotides read TGTGCCAGCAGTCAGGTTGGGGGTGAGGAGACCCAGTACTTC.

This clonotype has ten or more counts. This chain uses TRBV4-2 with TRBJ2-7; TRBD2 aligns across 13 bases. CDR3 length equals 15 residues. Per the germline V gene, CDR1 is LGHNA and CDR2 is YNFKEQ. V shed 4 bases and J 5 bases; nucleotides not matched to a gene: 5. The DNA for the CDR3 is TGTGCCAGCAGCCTCTCGACTAGCGGGGGGAACGAGCAGTACTTC. Translated: CASSLSTSGGNEQYF.

This clonotype occurred a few times. The chain recombines TRBV6-1 with TRBJ1-2, with 9 nucleotides matching TRBD1. CDR1 and CDR2 (germline): MNHNS, SASEGT. The CDR3 is 12 residues long. V lost 7 bases to trimming and J lost 8 bases; unmatched junction nucleotides: 5. In DNA form, the CDR3 reads TGTGCCAGCACCGGACAGGGGTGGGGCTACACCTTC. This translates into CASTGQGWGYTF.

The chain employs TRBV7-6 and TRBJ2-6; a possible D gene is TRBD1 (5 bases). Germline assignment: CDR1 SGHVS and CDR2 FNYEAQ. This CDR3 is built from 20 residues. V shed 5 bases and J shed 4 bases, with 27 bases lying between them. CDR3 amino acids: CASSRYSRETEAWGANVLTF. Here the CDR3 DNA reads TGTGCCAGCAGCCGTTATTCCAGGGAAACTGAGGCGTGGGGGGCCAACGTCCTGACTTTC. Filled out from reference TRBV7-6 and TRBJ2-6, the complete variable domain reads GAGVSQSPRYKVTKRGQDVALRCDPISGHVSLYWYRQALGQGPEFLTYFNYEAQQDKSGLPNDRFSAERPEGSISTLTIQRTEQRDSAMYRCASSRYSRETEAWGANVLTFGAGSRLTVL.

This clonotype was seen repeatedly, ten times or more. The chain links TRBV7-2 to TRBJ1-1; 10 bases agree with TRBD1. This CDR3 has 14 residues. CDR1 is SGHTA, CDR2 FQGNSA, per germline. J gave up 8 bases and V 5 bases, and 8 bases lay outside the gene matches. As DNA, the CDR3 is TGTGCCAGCAGCCAGGGACAGGGGTACTCCGAAGCTTTCTTT. This sequence encodes CASSQGQGYSEAFF.

In its sample, this clonotype was seen many times. The rearrangement joins TRBV10-3 to TRBJ2-5; the match to TRBD1 covers 7 bases. The J segment lost 4 bases and the V segment lost 3 bases, leaving 11 bases of the junction unmatched. This CDR3 has 16 residues. From germline, CDR1 is ENHRY and CDR2 SYGVKD. The CDR3 reads CAISDAMTGFGETQYF. The CDR3 DNA reads as TGTGCCATCAGTGACGCCATGACAGGGTTCGGAGAGACCCAGTACTTC.

This clonotype was detected only once. The rearrangement uses TRBV30 and TRBJ1-4; D is ambiguous. The V end lost 3 bases, the J end lost 7 bases, and 15 bases lay between the germline ends. The CDR3 totals 14 residues. Germline V gives CDR1 GTSNPN, CDR2 SVGIG (reference sequence). Written as DNA, the CDR3 is TGTGCCTGGAGCGGGGTCGTTGCGGGTGAAAAACTGTTTTTT. Amino acids: CAWSGVVAGEKLFF.

There are many counts of this clonotype. The rearrangement uses TRBV12-3 or TRBV12-4 and TRBJ2-2, with D tentatively TRBD1 (5 bases). V lost 3 bases and J 5 bases, leaving 10 bases between the germline ends. The CDR3 totals 14 residues. The CDR3 is CASSFRVGTGELFF. The CDR3, as DNA: TGTGCCAGCAGTTTCAGGGTTGGAACCGGGGAGCTGTTTTTT.

This chain joins TRBV15 and TRBJ1-5; 12 bases map to TRBD1. Trimming cost V 7 bases and J 2 bases; bases outside gene matches: 15. The germline V gene has CDR1 LNHNV and CDR2 YYDKDF (reference sequence). CDR3 size: 19 residues. Here the CDR3 reads CATTDPRDRGHVGNQPQHF. The CDR3 DNA reads TGTGCCACCACCGACCCCCGGGACAGGGGGCACGTAGGCAATCAGCCCCAGCATTTT.

This clonotype was seen repeatedly, ten times or more. The chain joins TRBV9 to TRBJ1-2; TRBD1 aligns across 8 bases. Trimming at V came to 1 base and at J to 6 bases, leaving 5 bases not matched to a gene. In germline, CDR1 is SGDLS, CDR2 YYNGEE. The CDR3 is 14 residues long. DNA of the CDR3: TGTGCCAGCAGCGTAAGACAGGGGTTAGATGGCTACACCTTC. This codes for CASSVRQGLDGYTF.

There are many counts of this clonotype. The chain has TRBV7-2 and TRBJ2-7; the match to TRBD1 covers 7 bases. Losses at the gene ends were 3 bases for V and 6 bases for J; bases not matched to a gene: 5. Germline loops: CDR1 SGHTA, CDR2 FQGNSA. The CDR3 length is 13 residues. CDR3: CASSLNRGGEQYF. CDR3 DNA sequence: TGTGCCAGCAGCTTGAACAGGGGCGGCGAGCAGTACTTC. Drawing the rest from reference TRBV7-2 and TRBJ2-7, the complete variable domain is GAGVSQSPSNKVTEKGKDVELRCDPISGHTALYWYRQSLGQGLEFLIYFQGNSAPDKSGLPSDRFSAERTGGSVSTLTIQRTQQEDSAVYLCASSLNRGGEQYFGPGTRLTVT.

The chain is built from TRBV7-2 and TRBJ2-7, with no clear D. The V end lost 6 bases, the J end lost 2 bases, and 8 bases lay between the germline ends. Germline CDR1 and CDR2: SGHTA and FQGNSA. The CDR3 extends over 12 amino acids. CDR3 residues: CASSAPTYEQYF. The CDR3 coding sequence is TGTGCCAGCAGTGCGCCCACCTACGAGCAGTACTTC. Complete variable domain (other parts from reference TRBV7-2 and TRBJ2-7): GAGVSQSPSNKVTEKGKDVELRCDPISGHTALYWYRQSLGQGLEFLIYFQGNSAPDKSGLPSDRFSAERTGGSVSTLTIQRTQQEDSAVYLCASSAPTYEQYFGPGTRLTVT.

This clonotype was recorded many times. This chain connects TRBV3-1 to TRBJ1-4; tentatively, D is TRBD1 (5 bases). The CDR3 is 15 amino acids. CDR1 and CDR2 from the germline V gene are LGHDT and YNNKEL (reference sequence). Between the trimmed V and J ends, which lost 4 bases and 6 bases, there was a span of 15 bases. The CDR3 is CASSRTGTADEKLFF. CDR3 bases: TGTGCCAGCAGCCGCACCGGGACCGCGGATGAAAAACTGTTTTTT.